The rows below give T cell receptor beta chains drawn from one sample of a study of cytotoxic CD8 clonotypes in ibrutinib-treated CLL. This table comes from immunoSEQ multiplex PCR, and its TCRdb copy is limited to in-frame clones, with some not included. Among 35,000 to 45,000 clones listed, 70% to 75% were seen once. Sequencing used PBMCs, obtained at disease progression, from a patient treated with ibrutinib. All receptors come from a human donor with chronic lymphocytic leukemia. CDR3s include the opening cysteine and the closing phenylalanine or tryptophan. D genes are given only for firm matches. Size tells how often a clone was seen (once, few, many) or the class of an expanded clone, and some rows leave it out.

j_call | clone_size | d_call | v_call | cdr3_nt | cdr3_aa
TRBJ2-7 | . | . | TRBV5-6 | TGTGCCAGCAGCACCGTAAACTACGAGCAGTACTTC | CASSTVNYEQYF
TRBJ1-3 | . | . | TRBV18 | TGTGCCAGCTCACCCCTCCCTGGGAGCGGAAACACCATATATTTT | CASSPLPGSGNTIYF
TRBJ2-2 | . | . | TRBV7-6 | TGTGCCAGCAGCTTATCCATCGACACCGGGGAGCTGTTTTTT | CASSLSIDTGELFF
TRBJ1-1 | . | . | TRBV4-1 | TGCGCCAGCAGCCCGACACAGGGAAATCGGGATGAAGCTTTCTTT | CASSPTQGNRDEAFF
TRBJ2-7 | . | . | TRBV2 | TGTGCCAGCAGTCCTTACCTCGGGTACGAGCAGTACTTC | CASSPYLGYEQYF
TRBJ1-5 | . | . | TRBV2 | TGTGCCAGCAGGGAGGGCTTGAGCAATCAGCCCCAGCATTTT | CASREGLSNQPQHF
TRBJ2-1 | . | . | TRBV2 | TGTGCCAGCAGTGAAGTGTCCGCGGATGAGCAGTTCTTC | CASSEVSADEQFF
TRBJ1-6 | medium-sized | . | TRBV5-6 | TGTGCCAGCTCTGGGGGCAGCTATAATTCACCCCTCCACTTT | CASSGGSYNSPLHF
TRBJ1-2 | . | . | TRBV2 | TGTGCCAGCAGTGCCAGGTCCGACTATGGCTACACCTTC | CASSARSDYGYTF
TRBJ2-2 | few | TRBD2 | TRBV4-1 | TGCGCCAGCAGCCAAGATGGCGGGGGGGCCAACACCGGGGAGCTGTTTTTT | CASSQDGGGANTGELFF
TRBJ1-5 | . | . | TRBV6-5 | TGTGCCAGCAGTTACGGACGAGGGATTCCCCAGCATTTT | CASSYGRGIPQHF
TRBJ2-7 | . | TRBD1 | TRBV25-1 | TGTGCCAGCAGTGCCCGAACAGGGGAGTTAAGCGAGCAGTACTTC | CASSARTGELSEQYF
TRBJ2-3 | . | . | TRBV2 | TGTGCCACAGGGGGGGACAGGAGCACAGATACGCAGTATTTT | CATGGDRSTDTQYF
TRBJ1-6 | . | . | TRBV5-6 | TGTGCCAGCAGCCCCTCGGCGGGGAATTCACCCCTCCACTTT | CASSPSAGNSPLHF
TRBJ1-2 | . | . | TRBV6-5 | TGTGCCAGCAAGATGGGTAGTTGGGGTGGCTACACCTTC | CASKMGSWGGYTF
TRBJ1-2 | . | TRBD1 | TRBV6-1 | TGTGCCAGCAGTGAAAGGGACAGGGGTGGCTACACCTTC | CASSERDRGGYTF
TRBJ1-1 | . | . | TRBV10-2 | TGCGCCAGCAGTGGTGACACTGAAGCTTTCTTT | CASSGDTEAFF
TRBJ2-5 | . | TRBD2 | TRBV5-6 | TGTGCCAGCGACGGCGGGGGGGGCCAAGAGACCCAGTACTTC | CASDGGGGQETQYF
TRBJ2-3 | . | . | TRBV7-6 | TGTGCCAGCAGCTTAGTAGCTGGGGACGGTCGAGATACGCAGTATTTT | CASSLVAGDGRDTQYF
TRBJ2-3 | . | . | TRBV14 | TGTGCCAGCAGCCCACTAGGCACAGATACGCAGTATTTT | CASSPLGTDTQYF
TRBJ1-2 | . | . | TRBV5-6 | TGTGCCAGCAGCGGCGGACAGCCGGATGGCTACACCTTC | CASSGGQPDGYTF
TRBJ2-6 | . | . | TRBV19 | TGTGCCAGTATAAAACCTGGGGCCAACGTCCTGACTTTC | CASIKPGANVLTF
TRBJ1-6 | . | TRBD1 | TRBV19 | TGTGCCAGTAGTATGACAGGGGGCCTCGATAATTCACCCCTCCACTTT | CASSMTGGLDNSPLHF
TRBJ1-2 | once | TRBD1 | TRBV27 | TGTGCCAGCAGGACAGGGGGCTCCGATGGCTACACCTTC | CASRTGGSDGYTF
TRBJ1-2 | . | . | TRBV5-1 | TGCGCCAGCAGGCCCTTGGTTTCGGGGAACTATGGCTACACCTTC | CASRPLVSGNYGYTF
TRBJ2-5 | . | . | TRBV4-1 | TGCGCCAGCAGCCGCTCGAGCCAAGAGACCCAGTACTTC | CASSRSSQETQYF
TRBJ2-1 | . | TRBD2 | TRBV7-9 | TGTGCCAGCAGCCCATGGACTAGCGGGGGCAGGAATTACAATGAGCAGTTCTTC | CASSPWTSGGRNYNEQFF
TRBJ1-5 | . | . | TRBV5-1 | TGCGCCAGCAGCCCAGACATTGCCCAGCCCCAGCATTTT | CASSPDIAQPQHF
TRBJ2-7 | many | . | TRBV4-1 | TGCGCCAGCAGCCAAGGTCCGGGACGAAGGGAGCAGTACTTC | CASSQGPGRREQYF
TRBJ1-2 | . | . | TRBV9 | TGTGCCAGCAGCGTAGGGGCTAACTATGGCTACACCTTC | CASSVGANYGYTF
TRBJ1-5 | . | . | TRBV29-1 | TGCAGCGTCAATAAGACAGATTTTAATCCTTATTATAGCAATCAGCCCCAGCATTTT | CSVNKTDFNPYYSNQPQHF
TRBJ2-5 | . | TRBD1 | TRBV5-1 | TGCGCCAGCAGCTTGGGACAGGGCCAAGAGACCCAGTACTTC | CASSLGQGQETQYF
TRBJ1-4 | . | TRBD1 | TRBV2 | TGTGCCAGCAGCAACCGGGACAGGGTATTGTACGAAAAACTGTTTTTT | CASSNRDRVLYEKLFF
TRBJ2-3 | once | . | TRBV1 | TGCACCAGCAGCCAAGCCCCCAGCGGGGGGCCCCCCGGGACGCAGTATTTT | CTSSQAPSGGPPGTQYF
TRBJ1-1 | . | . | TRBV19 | TGTGCCAGTAGTCCCCGGTCAGGCCCGGCTGAAGCTTTCTTT | CASSPRSGPAEAFF
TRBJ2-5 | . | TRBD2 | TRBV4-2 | TGTGCCAGCAGCCAAGGGAGCGGGGGGTCGCAAGAGACCCAGTACTTC | CASSQGSGGSQETQYF
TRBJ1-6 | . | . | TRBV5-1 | TGCGCCAGCAGCTTGGGGAGTAGAGATAATTCACCCCTCCACTTT | CASSLGSRDNSPLHF
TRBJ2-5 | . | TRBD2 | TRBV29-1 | TGCAGCGCACTAGCGGGGGGCGAGACCCAGTACTTC | CSALAGGETQYF
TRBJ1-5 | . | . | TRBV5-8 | TGTGCCAGCAGCTTTGACCGTTATCAGCCCCAGCATTTT | CASSFDRYQPQHF
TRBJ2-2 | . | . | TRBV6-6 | TGTGCCAGCATCTCGGGGGGCATCGGGGAGCTGTTTTTT | CASISGGIGELFF
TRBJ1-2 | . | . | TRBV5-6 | TGTGCCAGCAGCCCCCCGCAGGAGTCGGCAGGCTACACCTTC | CASSPPQESAGYTF